The rows below give T cell receptor beta chains drawn from one sample of a study of blood T cell repertoires in COVID-19. TCRdb's table, derived via immunoSEQ multiplex PCR, lists solely in-frame clones and lacks some. The sample contains under 350,000 clones, about nine tenths of which appear only once. Sequencing used PBMCs or T cells enriched from blood (not recorded which). These receptors were collected from a woman under 30 who had recovered from COVID-19. CDR3s include the opening cysteine and the closing phenylalanine or tryptophan.

>TRBJ1-1|TRBV12-3/TRBV12-4
CASSWRNTEAFF
>TRBJ2-7|TRBV4-1
CASSHFEPGGSHYEQYF
>TRBJ1-1|TRBV14
CASSQGQGAAFF
>TRBJ1-6|TRBV9
CASSVGAGRYLRSPLHF
>TRBJ1-5|TRBV24-1
CATSDFTAEPQHF
>TRBJ2-1|TRBV4-2
CASSQEWAGLNEQFF
>TRBJ1-4|TRBV5-8
CASSRGTNEKLFF
>TRBJ1-2|TRBV2
CASRAMTGDDGYTF
>TRBJ2-1|TRBV7-9
CASSLTARGYNEQFF
>TRBJ2-3|TRBV4-1
CASSQTGDTQYF
>TRBJ2-5|TRBV7-3
CASSLGGADQETQYF
>TRBJ2-1|TRBV7-2
CASSPGVAGSSYNEQFF
>TRBJ2-5|TRBV6-2/TRBV6-3
CASSVNAGGPGETQYF
>TRBJ1-1|TRBV6-5
CASSPRVNTEAFF
>TRBJ2-1|TRBV11-3
CASSFGRLAGGGYNEQFF
>TRBJ2-7|TRBV18
CASSPPRGTSGKAVGPYEQYF
>TRBJ1-6|TRBV3-1/TRBV3-2
CASSQGAWGQGNSPLHF
>TRBJ1-1|TRBV30
CAWRRGLQGNTEAFF
>TRBJ1-1|TRBV28
CASRGGTYTEAFF
>TRBJ2-1|TRBV5-1
CASSLTGPLYNEQFF
>TRBJ2-1|TRBV7-7
CASSLGLAEYNEQFF
>TRBJ2-1|TRBV28
CASSSPLAGGPSFHNEQFF
>TRBJ2-6|TRBV7-2
CASSFRPYDRAGANVLTF
>TRBJ2-2|TRBV5-1
CASSSTGTTHTGELFF
>TRBJ1-2|TRBV18
CASSPDGQGGYGYTF
>TRBJ2-1|TRBV27
CASGDRAFSYNEQFF
>TRBJ1-1|TRBV12-3/TRBV12-4
CASSSEGPEAFF
>TRBJ1-3|TRBV18
CASSLDSSGNTIYF
>TRBJ2-1|TRBV6-5
CASSYGGSPYNEQFF
>TRBJ1-2|TRBV4-3
CASSQGTGIPPYGYTF
>TRBJ1-2|TRBV19
CASSTGFIYGYTF
>TRBJ2-7|TRBV2
CASFRGGAGAPYEQYF
>TRBJ1-6|TRBV4-3
CASSQDLGGTGGNSPLHF
>TRBJ2-5|TRBV28
CASSLTEEVETQYF
>TRBJ1-1|TRBV13
CASSPTIRDTEAFF
>TRBJ1-1|TRBV28
CASRLIGGTEAFF
>TRBJ2-1|TRBV6-5
CASSRGLAGLNEQFF
>TRBJ2-1|TRBV27
CASSLSRDNEQFF
>TRBJ2-1|TRBV10-1
CASSSQGNEQFF
>TRBJ1-5|TRBV30
CAWSSGTGIGQPQHF
>TRBJ1-2|TRBV4-3
CASSPFRGPGYGYTF
>TRBJ2-7|TRBV10-3
CAISEILSAGGVGEQYF
>TRBJ2-1|TRBV19
CASSIVFASYNEQFF
>TRBJ2-3|TRBV11-3
CASSLRSLDTQYF
>TRBJ1-2|TRBV30
CAWSLLRGGIGYTF
>TRBJ1-6|TRBV3-1/TRBV3-2
CASSQGQGNSPLHF
>TRBJ2-2|TRBV30
CAWSRFSTHTGELFF
>TRBJ2-7|TRBV15
CATSREVFAGGSYEQYF
>TRBJ2-7|TRBV6-1
CASSEEDIRYEQYF
>TRBJ1-3|TRBV4-1
CASSQERPGQGIENTIYF
>TRBJ2-5|TRBV7-9
CASSQNNLQETQYF
>TRBJ2-1|TRBV27
CASSLRTGSLNEQFF